This TCR beta chain was identified during a study of cytomegalovirus exposure and HLA in healthy donors. Across the study: The 110 million or so unique TCR beta sequences, from roughly 170 million T cells, were found by an earlier analysis.

CDR3 size: 16 residues. Trimming took off 2 bases at V and 0 bases at J, with 11 bases between the two ends. Germline values: CDR1 SGHVS, CDR2 FNYEAQ. Regarding the study as a whole: Immune exposure information comprised only CMV serostatus. Using the classifier, cytomegalovirus status was reportedly diagnosed with high specificity and sensitivity.

As concerns this clone: Antigen specificity is unknown.

In the PCR, 60 Vbeta and 13 Jbeta primers were used. The authors' processing: In a later analysis, of roughly 73 million unique beta chains, roughly 9.9 million appeared in at least two donors. Here immunoSEQ multiplex PCR was the method, and the copy in TCRdb shows in-frame clones only, minus some. That table is the source of V, J and clone size, and D and trimming were worked out from the DNA. The specimen's table records approximately 37,000 clones. The rearrangement joins TRBV7-6 to TRBJ1-3, with D unresolved. Material: PBMCs. The clonotype originates from a man in his forties in good health and CMV-seropositive. CDR3 sequence (DNA): TGTGCCAGCAGCTTAACGGAGGGCTTCTCTGGAAACACCATATATTTT. Amino acids: CASSLTEGFSGNTIYF.